A selection of T cell receptor beta chains follows, all from one sample in a study of T-cell reconstitution after alpha-beta-depleted transplantation in children. In TCRdb, the PCR reads were re-called with MiXCR into one record per CDR3 protein. The table records under 750,000 distinct CDR3 sequences, approximately 22% of them present only once. Sample: PBMCs, mostly from graft donor cells, taken 360 days after TCRalphabeta/CD19-depleted stem cell transplant. These TCRs come from a boy in the first two years of life who had a stem cell transplant for acute myeloid leukemia, so the T cells may come from the graft donor. The CDR3 runs from the conserved cysteine through the conserved F or W. The D gene is left open where the match is weak. Expanded clones get a size class; other rows say once, few or many, or leave the size out.

j_gene: TRBJ2-5
v_gene: TRBV20-1
abundance: -
d_gene: -
CDR3aa: CSASLNVGETQYF
CDR3nt: TGCAGTGCTAGTCTTAATGTGGGTGAGACCCAGTACTTC

j_gene: TRBJ2-1
v_gene: TRBV28
abundance: few
d_gene: TRBD1
CDR3aa: CASTPGQSYNEQFF
CDR3nt: TGTGCCAGTACTCCGGGACAGTCCTACAATGAGCAGTTCTTC

j_gene: TRBJ1-4
v_gene: TRBV6-5
abundance: -
d_gene: TRBD1
CDR3aa: CATGPSNEKLFF
CDR3nt: TGTGCGACAGGGCCCTCTAATGAAAAACTGTTTTTT

j_gene: TRBJ2-3
v_gene: TRBV9
abundance: -
d_gene: -
CDR3aa: CASSAPQEPTDTQYF
CDR3nt: TGTGCCAGCAGCGCCCCCCAGGAGCCCACAGATACGCAGTATTTT

j_gene: TRBJ1-1
v_gene: TRBV7-6
abundance: many
d_gene: TRBD1
CDR3aa: CASSLAAGGTEAFF
CDR3nt: TGTGCCAGCAGCTTAGCCGCAGGGGGGACTGAAGCTTTCTTT

j_gene: TRBJ2-1
v_gene: TRBV29-1
abundance: many
d_gene: TRBD1
CDR3aa: CSVPNRDRDLDEQFF
CDR3nt: TGCAGCGTTCCAAACCGGGACAGGGATCTCGATGAGCAGTTCTTC

j_gene: TRBJ2-1
v_gene: TRBV7-6
abundance: -
d_gene: TRBD2
CDR3aa: CASSQGLALGQINEQFF
CDR3nt: TGTGCCAGCAGCCAAGGACTAGCGTTGGGGCAAATTAATGAGCAGTTCTTC

j_gene: TRBJ1-1
v_gene: TRBV4-3
abundance: -
d_gene: TRBD1
CDR3aa: CASSQEGVVGTGGTEAFF
CDR3nt: TGCGCCAGCAGCCAAGAAGGGGTCGTGGGGACAGGAGGAACTGAAGCTTTCTTT

j_gene: TRBJ2-3
v_gene: TRBV4-1
abundance: -
d_gene: -
CDR3aa: CASSQYPGFILTDTQYF
CDR3nt: TGCGCCAGCAGCCAATACCCAGGGTTCATCCTCACAGATACGCAGTATTTT

j_gene: TRBJ1-4
v_gene: TRBV5-1
abundance: many
d_gene: -
CDR3aa: CASSLIGAPNEKLFF
CDR3nt: TGCGCCAGCAGCTTGATCGGGGCGCCTAATGAAAAACTGTTTTTT

j_gene: TRBJ2-3
v_gene: TRBV20-1
abundance: -
d_gene: -
CDR3aa: CSAREPSGGTQYF
CDR3nt: TGCAGTGCTAGAGAACCCAGTGGTGGTACGCAGTATTTT

j_gene: TRBJ2-7
v_gene: TRBV27
abundance: -
d_gene: TRBD1
CDR3aa: CASSLYRGQGSEQYF
CDR3nt: TGTGCCAGCAGTTTATATCGGGGACAGGGATCCGAGCAGTACTTC

j_gene: TRBJ2-1
v_gene: TRBV5-1
abundance: -
d_gene: TRBD2
CDR3aa: CASSLLAGGQGNEQFF
CDR3nt: TGCGCCAGCAGCTTACTAGCGGGGGGGCAGGGCAATGAGCAGTTCTTC

j_gene: TRBJ2-2
v_gene: TRBV6-1
abundance: many
d_gene: -
CDR3aa: CASTRAGELFF
CDR3nt: TGTGCCAGCACACGGGCCGGGGAGCTGTTTTTT

j_gene: TRBJ2-5
v_gene: TRBV24-1
abundance: few
d_gene: -
CDR3aa: CATKDGTQETQYF
CDR3nt: TGTGCCACTAAGGACGGGACGCAAGAGACCCAGTACTTC

j_gene: TRBJ2-5
v_gene: TRBV28
abundance: -
d_gene: -
CDR3aa: CASIEGQPQETQYF
CDR3nt: TGTGCCAGCATCGAAGGGCAGCCCCAAGAGACCCAGTACTTC

j_gene: TRBJ1-1
v_gene: TRBV5-5
abundance: many
d_gene: -
CDR3aa: CASSPQGMNTEAFF
CDR3nt: TGTGCCAGCAGTCCTCAGGGGATGAACACTGAAGCTTTCTTT

j_gene: TRBJ1-5
v_gene: TRBV7-8
abundance: many
d_gene: -
CDR3aa: CASSLAHSAGQPQHF
CDR3nt: TGTGCCAGCAGCTTAGCCCACTCGGCGGGCCAGCCCCAGCATTTT

j_gene: TRBJ2-7
v_gene: TRBV6-5
abundance: -
d_gene: -
CDR3aa: CASSLDGSSYEQYF
CDR3nt: TGTGCCAGCAGTTTGGACGGCAGCTCCTACGAGCAGTACTTC

j_gene: TRBJ1-5
v_gene: TRBV20-1
abundance: -
d_gene: TRBD1
CDR3aa: CSARDQGVSWAQPQHF
CDR3nt: TGCAGTGCTAGAGATCAGGGGGTGAGCTGGGCTCAGCCCCAGCATTTT

j_gene: TRBJ1-4
v_gene: TRBV7-2
abundance: -
d_gene: -
CDR3aa: CASSLLDRPLYEKLFF
CDR3nt: TGTGCCAGCAGCTTACTGGACCGCCCCTTATATGAAAAACTGTTTTTT

j_gene: TRBJ1-5
v_gene: TRBV20-1
abundance: -
d_gene: -
CDR3aa: CSAHEGNSNQPQHF
CDR3nt: TGCAGTGCTCACGAGGGTAATAGCAATCAGCCCCAGCATTTT

j_gene: TRBJ1-2
v_gene: TRBV7-2
abundance: many
d_gene: -
CDR3aa: CASSPSGALLTWDGYTF
CDR3nt: TGTGCCAGCAGTCCAAGCGGGGCACTTCTTACCTGGGATGGCTACACCTTC

j_gene: TRBJ1-3
v_gene: TRBV7-9
abundance: -
d_gene: -
CDR3aa: CASSLAMVIGNTIYF
CDR3nt: TGTGCCAGCAGCTTAGCGATGGTTATCGGAAACACCATATATTTT

j_gene: TRBJ2-2
v_gene: TRBV4-3
abundance: many
d_gene: TRBD1
CDR3aa: CASSQATGTARHRGTGELFF
CDR3nt: TGCGCCAGCAGCCAAGCCACCGGGACAGCGCGCCACAGGGGCACCGGGGAGCTGTTTTTT

j_gene: TRBJ2-1
v_gene: TRBV12-3/TRBV12-4
abundance: few
d_gene: TRBD2
CDR3aa: CASSKTGTSGRGEQFF
CDR3nt: TGTGCCAGCAGTAAAACCGGGACTAGCGGCAGGGGTGAGCAGTTCTTC

j_gene: TRBJ1-5
v_gene: TRBV15
abundance: few
d_gene: -
CDR3aa: CATSPGTNQPQHF
CDR3nt: TGTGCCACCAGTCCAGGGACAAATCAGCCCCAGCATTTT

j_gene: TRBJ1-6
v_gene: TRBV7-9
abundance: -
d_gene: -
CDR3aa: CASSLGGGDHSPLHF
CDR3nt: TGTGCCAGCAGCTTAGGTGGGGGGGATCATTCACCCCTCCACTTT

j_gene: TRBJ1-5
v_gene: TRBV10-3
abundance: many
d_gene: -
CDR3aa: CAISTYSNQPQHF
CDR3nt: TGTGCCATCAGTACATATAGCAATCAGCCCCAGCATTTT

j_gene: TRBJ1-2
v_gene: TRBV21-1
abundance: -
d_gene: -
CDR3aa: CASSTTGLRERGYTF
CDR3nt: TGTGCCAGCAGCACTACGGGCCTTCGGGAGCGGGGCTACACCTTC

j_gene: TRBJ2-4
v_gene: TRBV11-2
abundance: -
d_gene: TRBD1
CDR3aa: CASSHHKVGQLKNIQYF
CDR3nt: TGTGCCAGCAGCCACCATAAAGTGGGACAGCTTAAAAACATTCAGTACTTC

j_gene: TRBJ2-1
v_gene: TRBV20-1
abundance: -
d_gene: -
CDR3aa: CSARVTGAVSNEQFF
CDR3nt: TGCAGTGCTAGAGTGACGGGGGCGGTGTCGAATGAGCAGTTCTTC

j_gene: TRBJ2-3
v_gene: TRBV28
abundance: -
d_gene: -
CDR3aa: CSTGRVPHTDTQYF
CDR3nt: TGTTCGACAGGGAGGGTCCCCCACACAGATACGCAGTATTTT

j_gene: TRBJ1-5
v_gene: TRBV6-2/TRBV6-3
abundance: -
d_gene: -
CDR3aa: CASSEDQNQPQHF
CDR3nt: TGTGCCAGCAGTGAGGACCAGAATCAGCCCCAGCATTTT

j_gene: TRBJ2-1
v_gene: TRBV5-1
abundance: -
d_gene: TRBD1
CDR3aa: CASSLWPGQGAPSSYNEQFF
CDR3nt: TGCGCCAGCAGCTTGTGGCCGGGACAGGGGGCTCCGAGCTCCTACAATGAGCAGTTCTTC

j_gene: TRBJ2-3
v_gene: TRBV7-6
abundance: -
d_gene: TRBD2
CDR3aa: CATSLAGRNTQYF
CDR3nt: TGTGCCACCAGCTTAGCGGGACGAAATACGCAGTATTTT

j_gene: TRBJ1-4
v_gene: TRBV12-3/TRBV12-4
abundance: many
d_gene: TRBD1
CDR3aa: CASSTRQGEEKLFF
CDR3nt: TGTGCCAGCAGTACCAGACAGGGTGAAGAAAAACTGTTTTTT

j_gene: TRBJ2-7
v_gene: TRBV7-3
abundance: many
d_gene: TRBD1
CDR3aa: CASSLTAGQGPDEQYF
CDR3nt: TGTGCCAGCAGCTTAACGGCGGGACAGGGGCCTGACGAGCAGTACTTC

j_gene: TRBJ1-1
v_gene: TRBV5-1
abundance: -
d_gene: TRBD1
CDR3aa: CASSLVGQGVNTEAFF
CDR3nt: TGCGCCAGCAGCTTGGTGGGGCAGGGGGTGAACACTGAAGCTTTCTTT

j_gene: TRBJ2-1
v_gene: TRBV6-5
abundance: -
d_gene: TRBD2
CDR3aa: CASSYPLSGGNNEQFF
CDR3nt: TGTGCCAGCAGTTACCCTCTGTCGGGGGGGAACAATGAGCAGTTCTTC

j_gene: TRBJ2-7
v_gene: TRBV24-1
abundance: -
d_gene: -
CDR3aa: CATSELNDGAYEQYF
CDR3nt: TGTGCCACCAGTGAACTTAATGACGGGGCCTACGAGCAGTACTTC

j_gene: TRBJ2-1
v_gene: TRBV20-1
abundance: few
d_gene: -
CDR3aa: CSASEVLNEQFF
CDR3nt: TGCAGTGCTAGTGAGGTCCTCAATGAGCAGTTCTTC

j_gene: TRBJ2-1
v_gene: TRBV5-6
abundance: few
d_gene: -
CDR3aa: CASSPVSRVVQEQFF
CDR3nt: TGTGCCAGCAGCCCCGTCTCGCGGGTGGTTCAGGAGCAGTTCTTC

j_gene: TRBJ2-3
v_gene: TRBV6-2/TRBV6-3
abundance: many
d_gene: -
CDR3aa: CASSRTGPPADTQYF
CDR3nt: TGTGCCAGCAGCCGAACCGGACCCCCCGCAGATACGCAGTATTTT

j_gene: TRBJ2-3
v_gene: TRBV5-1
abundance: -
d_gene: TRBD2
CDR3aa: CASSPLFGGDTDTQYF
CDR3nt: TGCGCCAGCAGCCCTCTTTTCGGGGGGGACACAGATACGCAGTATTTT

j_gene: TRBJ2-1
v_gene: TRBV19
abundance: -
d_gene: TRBD2
CDR3aa: CASSGTWSGTYNEQFF
CDR3nt: TGTGCCAGTAGTGGCACATGGAGCGGGACCTACAATGAGCAGTTCTTC

j_gene: TRBJ1-1
v_gene: TRBV7-9
abundance: many
d_gene: -
CDR3aa: CASSLARDNEAFF
CDR3nt: TGTGCCAGCAGCTTAGCGCGGGACAACGAAGCTTTCTTT

j_gene: TRBJ2-4
v_gene: TRBV6-5
abundance: few
d_gene: TRBD1
CDR3aa: CASSYLPGQSNIQYF
CDR3nt: TGTGCCAGCAGTTACCTACCGGGACAGTCAAACATTCAGTACTTC

j_gene: TRBJ2-1
v_gene: TRBV10-3
abundance: few
d_gene: -
CDR3aa: CAITGLGDNEQFF
CDR3nt: TGTGCCATCACGGGCTTAGGAGACAATGAGCAGTTCTTC

j_gene: TRBJ1-5
v_gene: TRBV20-1
abundance: many
d_gene: -
CDR3aa: CSARGSEVGTFGNQPQHF
CDR3nt: TGCAGTGCTAGGGGTAGTGAAGTAGGGACGTTTGGCAATCAGCCCCAGCATTTT

j_gene: TRBJ2-5
v_gene: TRBV7-2
abundance: many
d_gene: TRBD1
CDR3aa: CASSPDRGKTQYF
CDR3nt: TGTGCCAGCAGTCCCGACAGGGGCAAGACCCAGTACTTC

j_gene: TRBJ1-6
v_gene: TRBV12-3/TRBV12-4
abundance: many
d_gene: TRBD1
CDR3aa: CASSYTQPGQGSPLHF
CDR3nt: TGTGCCAGCAGTTATACCCAACCCGGACAGGGCTCACCCCTCCACTTT

j_gene: TRBJ2-5
v_gene: TRBV29-1
abundance: many
d_gene: TRBD1
CDR3aa: CSVAVGTEETQYF
CDR3nt: TGCAGCGTCGCCGTGGGGACAGAAGAGACCCAGTACTTC

j_gene: TRBJ1-1
v_gene: TRBV29-1
abundance: -
d_gene: -
CDR3aa: CSVERQLTNTEAFF
CDR3nt: TGCAGCGTTGAAAGGCAGCTGACGAACACTGAAGCTTTCTTT